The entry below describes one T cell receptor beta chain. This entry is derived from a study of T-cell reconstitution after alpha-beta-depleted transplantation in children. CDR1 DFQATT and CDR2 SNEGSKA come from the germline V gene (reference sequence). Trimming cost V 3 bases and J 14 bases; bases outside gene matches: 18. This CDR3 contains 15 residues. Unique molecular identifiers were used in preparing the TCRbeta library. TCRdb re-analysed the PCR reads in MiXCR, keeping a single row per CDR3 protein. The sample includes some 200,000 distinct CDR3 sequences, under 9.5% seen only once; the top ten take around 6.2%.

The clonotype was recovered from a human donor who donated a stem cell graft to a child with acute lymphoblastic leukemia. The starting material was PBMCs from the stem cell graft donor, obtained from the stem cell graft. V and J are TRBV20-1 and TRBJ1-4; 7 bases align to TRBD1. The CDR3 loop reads CSARQSVDRNQFLFF. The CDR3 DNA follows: TGCAGTGCTAGGCAATCAGTGGACAGGAACCAGTTTCTGTTTTTT.